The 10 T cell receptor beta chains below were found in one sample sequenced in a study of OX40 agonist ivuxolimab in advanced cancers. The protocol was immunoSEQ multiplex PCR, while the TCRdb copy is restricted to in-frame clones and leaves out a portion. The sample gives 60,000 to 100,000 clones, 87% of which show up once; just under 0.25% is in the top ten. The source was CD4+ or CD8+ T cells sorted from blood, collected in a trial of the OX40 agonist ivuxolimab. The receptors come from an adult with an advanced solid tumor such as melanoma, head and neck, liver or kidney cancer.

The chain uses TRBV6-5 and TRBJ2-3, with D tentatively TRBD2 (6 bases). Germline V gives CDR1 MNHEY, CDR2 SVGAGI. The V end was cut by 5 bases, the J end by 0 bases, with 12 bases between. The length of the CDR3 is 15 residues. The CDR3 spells CASSPRGTSTDTQYF. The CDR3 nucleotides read TGTGCCAGCAGTCCGCGGGGAACTAGCACAGATACGCAGTATTTT.

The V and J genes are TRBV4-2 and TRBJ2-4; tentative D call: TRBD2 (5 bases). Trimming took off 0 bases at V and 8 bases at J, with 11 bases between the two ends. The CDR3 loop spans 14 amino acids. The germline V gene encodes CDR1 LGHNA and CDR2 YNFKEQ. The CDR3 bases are TGTGCCAGCAGCCAAGATTCGGGGAAGGACATTCAGTACTTC. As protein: CASSQDSGKDIQYF.

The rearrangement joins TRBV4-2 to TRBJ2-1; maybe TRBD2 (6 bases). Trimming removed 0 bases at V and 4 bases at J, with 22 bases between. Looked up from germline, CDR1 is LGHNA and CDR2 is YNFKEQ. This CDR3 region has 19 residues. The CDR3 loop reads CASSQEGGRAVTLYNEQFF. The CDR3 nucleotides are TGTGCCAGCAGCCAAGAGGGGGGACGCGCGGTAACCCTATACAATGAGCAGTTCTTC.

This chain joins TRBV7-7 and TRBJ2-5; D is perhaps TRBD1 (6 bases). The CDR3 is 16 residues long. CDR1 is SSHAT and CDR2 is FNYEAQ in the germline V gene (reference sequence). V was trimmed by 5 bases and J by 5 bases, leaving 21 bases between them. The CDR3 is CASSRGRQVRGETQYF. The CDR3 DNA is TGTGCCAGCAGCAGAGGCCGACAGGTCCGCGGGGAGACCCAGTACTTC.

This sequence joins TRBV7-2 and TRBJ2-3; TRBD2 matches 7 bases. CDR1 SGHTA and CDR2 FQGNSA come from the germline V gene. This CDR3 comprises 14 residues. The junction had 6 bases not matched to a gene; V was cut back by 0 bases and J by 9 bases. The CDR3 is CASSLALAAATQYF. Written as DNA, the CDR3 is TGTGCCAGCAGCTTAGCGCTAGCGGCTGCGACGCAGTATTTT.

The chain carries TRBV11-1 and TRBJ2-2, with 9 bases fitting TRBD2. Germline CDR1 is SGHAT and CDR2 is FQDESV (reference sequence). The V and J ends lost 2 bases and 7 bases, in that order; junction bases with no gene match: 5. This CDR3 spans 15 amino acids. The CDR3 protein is CASSLSGRSVGELFF. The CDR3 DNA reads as TGTGCCAGCAGCTTAAGCGGGAGGAGCGTCGGGGAGCTGTTTTTT.

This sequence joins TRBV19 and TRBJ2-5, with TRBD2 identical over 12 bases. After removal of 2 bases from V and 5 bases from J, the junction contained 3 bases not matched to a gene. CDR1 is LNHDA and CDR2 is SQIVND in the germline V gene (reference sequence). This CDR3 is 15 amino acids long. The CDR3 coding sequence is TGTGCCAGTAGTATACTAGCGGGAGGGTCTGAGACCCAGTACTTC. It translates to CASSILAGGSETQYF.

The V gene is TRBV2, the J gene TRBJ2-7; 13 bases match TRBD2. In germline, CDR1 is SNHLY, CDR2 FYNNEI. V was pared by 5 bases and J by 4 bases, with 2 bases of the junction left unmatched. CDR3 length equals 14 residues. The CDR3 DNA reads TGTGCCAGCAGTCGACTAGCGGGAGGTTACGAGCAGTACTTC. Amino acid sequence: CASSRLAGGYEQYF.

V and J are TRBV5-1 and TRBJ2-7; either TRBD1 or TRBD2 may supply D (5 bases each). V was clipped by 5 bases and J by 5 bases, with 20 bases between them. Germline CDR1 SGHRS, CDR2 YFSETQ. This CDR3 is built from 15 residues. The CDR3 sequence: CASSRWGNPGDEQYF. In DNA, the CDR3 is TGCGCCAGCAGTAGGTGGGGGAACCCCGGCGACGAGCAGTACTTC.

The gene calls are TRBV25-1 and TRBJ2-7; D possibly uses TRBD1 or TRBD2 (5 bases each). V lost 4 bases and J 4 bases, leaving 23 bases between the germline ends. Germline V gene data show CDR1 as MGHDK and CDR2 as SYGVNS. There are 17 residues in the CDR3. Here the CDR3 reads CASSVLLCRQGAYEQYF. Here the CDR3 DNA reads TGTGCCAGCAGTGTCCTCTTGTGTCGGCAGGGAGCTTACGAGCAGTACTTC.